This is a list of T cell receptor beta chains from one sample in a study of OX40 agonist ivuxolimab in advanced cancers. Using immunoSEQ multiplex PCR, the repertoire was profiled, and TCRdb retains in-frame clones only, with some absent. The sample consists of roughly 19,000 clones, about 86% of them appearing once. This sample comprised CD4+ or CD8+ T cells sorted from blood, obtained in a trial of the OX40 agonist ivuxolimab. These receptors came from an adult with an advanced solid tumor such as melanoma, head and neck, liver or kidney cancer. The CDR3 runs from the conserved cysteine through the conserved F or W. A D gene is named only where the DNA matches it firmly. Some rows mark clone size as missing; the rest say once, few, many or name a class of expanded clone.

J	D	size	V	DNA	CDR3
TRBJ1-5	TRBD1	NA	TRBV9	TGTGCCAGCAGCGTAGGGCAGGGGGGTGGTCAGCCCCAGCATTTT	CASSVGQGGGQPQHF
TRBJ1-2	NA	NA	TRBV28	TGTGCCAGCAGCCCTGGTGCGGGGAGGGATGGCTACACCTTC	CASSPGAGRDGYTF
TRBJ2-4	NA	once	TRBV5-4	TGTGCCAGCAGCTTGGCAATGGGGGTAGCCAAAAACATTCAGTACTTC	CASSLAMGVAKNIQYF
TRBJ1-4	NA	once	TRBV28	TGTGCCAGCAATTCCATTCCCAGGGAGATCTATATTGGAACTAATGAAAAACTGTTTTTT	CASNSIPREIYIGTNEKLFF
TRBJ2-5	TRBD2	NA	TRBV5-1	TGCGCCAGCAGCTTACTAGCGGGGGAGACCCAGTACTTC	CASSLLAGETQYF
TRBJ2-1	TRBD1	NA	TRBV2	TGTGCCAGCAGTGCGGACAGGGGCGGGGCATTTAATGAGCAGTTCTTC	CASSADRGGAFNEQFF
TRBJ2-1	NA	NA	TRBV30	TGTGCCTGGAGTGTAGGTCGCAGGCCGAAGCAGTTCTTC	CAWSVGRRPKQFF
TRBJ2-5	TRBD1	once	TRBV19	TGTGCCAGTAGTATCCTAGGGACAGCTACGGAGACCCAGTACTTC	CASSILGTATETQYF
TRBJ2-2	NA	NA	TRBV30	TGTGCCTGGAGTGGGGGTCACAACACCGGGGAGCTGTTTTTT	CAWSGGHNTGELFF
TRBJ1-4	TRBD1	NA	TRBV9	TGTGCCAGCAGCGCCGGGACAGGGTCCTTGTCTAATGAAAAACTGTTTTTT	CASSAGTGSLSNEKLFF
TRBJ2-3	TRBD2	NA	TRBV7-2	TGTGCCAGCAGCTTAGTGTCAGCGGGGGCCCTTTCTAGCACAGATACGCAGTATTTT	CASSLVSAGALSSTDTQYF
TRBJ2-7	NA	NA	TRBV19	TGTGCCAGTAGTATAGAACCAAACTACGAGCAGTACTTC	CASSIEPNYEQYF
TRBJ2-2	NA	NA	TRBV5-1	TGCGCCAGCAGCGGGGCCGGATTAGCCGGGGAGCTGTTTTTT	CASSGAGLAGELFF
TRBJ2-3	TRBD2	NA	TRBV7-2	TGTGCCAGCAGCCCAAGACTAGCGGGGCTAGCGGATACGCAGTATTTT	CASSPRLAGLADTQYF
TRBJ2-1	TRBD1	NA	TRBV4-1	TGCGCCAGCAGCCAAGAAGCCCCCGGGACAGCCCCACCTTACAATGAGCAGTTCTTC	CASSQEAPGTAPPYNEQFF
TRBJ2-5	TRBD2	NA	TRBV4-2	TGTGCCAGCAGCCCACGGACTAGCGGGGGGAGAGAGACCCAGTACTTC	CASSPRTSGGRETQYF
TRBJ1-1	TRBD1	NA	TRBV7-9	TGTGCCAGCAGCCCTAGTCAAGGACAGGGATTCACTGAAGCTTTCTTT	CASSPSQGQGFTEAFF
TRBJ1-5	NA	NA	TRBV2	TGTGCCAGCAGTACCAGGCAAGGTGGCAATCAGCCCCAGCATTTT	CASSTRQGGNQPQHF
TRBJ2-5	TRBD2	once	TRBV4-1	TGCGCCAGCAGCCAAGTTGGACTAGCGGAGGACCAAGAGACCCAGTACTTC	CASSQVGLAEDQETQYF
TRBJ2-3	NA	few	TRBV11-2	TGTGCCAGCAGCTTAGAGGGGCTAGGTACGCAGTATTTT	CASSLEGLGTQYF
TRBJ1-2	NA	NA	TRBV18	TGTGCCAGCTCACCACCGCTTGGAGGGAACTCCTATGGCTACACCTTC	CASSPPLGGNSYGYTF
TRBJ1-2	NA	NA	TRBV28	TGTGCCAGCAGTCCGAGACAGGTCAACTATGGCTACACCTTC	CASSPRQVNYGYTF
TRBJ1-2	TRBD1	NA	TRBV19	TGTGCCAGTAGTTCCCAGGGGGGGGCTAATGGCTACACCTTC	CASSSQGGANGYTF
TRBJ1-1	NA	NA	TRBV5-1	TGCGCCAGCAGCTTGGCCCAGGGTATGAACACTGAAGCTTTCTTT	CASSLAQGMNTEAFF